The clone carrying this T cell receptor beta chain was seen more than once but under ten times. Its matching antigen is unknown. One junction end disagrees with the germline gene, perhaps due to a read error. The sample is drawn from a study of T cells in Graves' hyperthyroidism and ophthalmopathy. Regions amplified from RNA transcripts were the TCR beta CDR3 regions. The HTBI primer set was used in a first-round RT-PCR of the TCR CDR3. TCRdb reprocessed the multiplex PCR reads via MiXCR and lists one record per CDR3 protein. This repertoire shows 250,000 to 400,000 distinct CDR3 sequences, roughly 13% found once; its top ten account for roughly 35%. General study findings and limits: The model identified upcoming ophthalmopathy a median approximately 6.4 months ahead of onset.

Patients with uncontrolled infections, other autoimmune diseases, pregnancy or lactation were excluded. Used for diagnoses were clinical symptoms, serum thyroxine and TRAb, thyroid ultrasound and orbital computed tomography. The CDR3 consists of 13 residues. Germline CDR1 SNHLY, CDR2 FYNNEI. This TCR derives from a woman between 35 and 50 years old with Graves' ophthalmopathy. Sequencing was performed on blood. The genes are TRBV2 and TRBJ1-1, with TRBD1 identical over 8 bases. The CDR3 DNA reads as TGTGCCAGCAGCCCCGACAGGGGCACTGGAGCTTTCTTT. Translating it yields CASSPDRGTGAFF.